This T cell receptor (beta chain) stems from a study of Graves' ophthalmopathy and Graves' hyperthyroidism (dated by TCRdb to 2016 to 2019). With regard to the full study: Peripheral blood was collected before any treatment was given, at the time of initial diagnosis. The study used signatures of the TCR beta repertoire to tell Graves' ophthalmopathy apart from Graves' hyperthyroidism and to predict which patients would progress to ophthalmopathy. In total, some 140 blood samples were TCR-sequenced: approximately 42 ophthalmopathy, 75 hyperthyroidism and around 17 hyperthyroidism-to-ophthalmopathy patients. To explore V-J signatures distinguishing ophthalmopathy from hyperthyroidism, a discovery set of some 100 patients (fewer than 45 ophthalmopathy, 57 stable hyperthyroidism) was enrolled. The independent validation cohort included 18 to 20 hyperthyroidism patients plus 17 patients who later progressed from hyperthyroidism to ophthalmopathy. In about 6 hyperthyroidism patients, T-cell repertoires of thyroid tissue and blood were compared. Following sample collection, hyperthyroidism patients were given methimazole at a starting dose of 30 mg daily, and ophthalmopathy patients were given high-dose intravenous methylprednisolone. For training and testing, the 100 or so patients in the discovery cohort were randomly divided in a 7:3 ratio.

Stable hyperthyroidism was defined as no progression to ophthalmopathy within 18 months of follow-up. Hyperthyroidism patients were newly diagnosed, were aged 18 to 65 years, and had a disease duration under 2 months. Patients were excluded if they had other autoimmune diseases, uncontrolled infections, pregnancy or lactation. Diagnosis relied on clinical symptoms, serum thyroxine, TRAb, thyroid ultrasound and orbital computed tomography. Using Ficoll-Paque density gradient centrifugation, PBMCs were isolated from about 9.4 ml of fresh peripheral blood. Total RNA was extracted using Trizol reagent, and RNA quality was checked on an Agilent 2100 Bioanalyzer. For repertoire sequencing, the TCR beta CDR3 regions were amplified from RNA transcripts. A first-round RT-PCR used HTBI primers with the Qiagen OneStep RT-PCR kit, followed by a second-round multiplex PCR, size selection and purification. The libraries underwent paired-end sequencing with 100 bp reads on an Illumina HiSeq2000. The original methods were these. SOAPnuke was used to process the reads, throwing out any read that had adapters, had uncalled bases, had a mean Phred below 15, or lacked an exact constant-primer or identifier match. COPE v1.2.5 was used to merge high-quality paired reads. Clonotypes were defined as unique nucleotide sequences and were aligned to IMGT TRB V, D and J references using MiTCR v1.1. The analysis was limited to V-J combinations with a frequency above 0.0001, which together covered 99.2% of repertoires. For each V-J combination, a TCR clonal expansion and chaos score was defined as the ratio of F50 clonal expansion to chaos observed in the TCRdist matrix. Welch's t-statistics and random forest were used to reduce the features to roughly 14 V-J combinations, which were then used as input to a naive Bayes classifier. The Morisita-Horn index was used to measure how similar the thyroid and blood repertoires were. TCRdb passed the public sequencing reads through fastp at Q25 and MiXCR, retaining productive beta sequences. Rows matching on CDR3 protein sequence are summarized as one entry with the most common DNA and genes. Clone size and V and J calls follow TCRdb, not the original study. The sample contains under 800,000 distinct CDR3 sequences, 20% to 25% of them found a single time. The biggest ten clones account for roughly 6.9% of the sample.

Beyond this particular receptor, the publication reports: Most of the expanded thyroid clonotypes with a frequency above 0.001 were also detected in blood, and it was suggested that the thyroid immune response may be reflected by blood repertoires. No statistical method was used to set the sample size in advance, and the investigators knew which group each participant was assigned to. In validation, the model predicted ophthalmopathy progression with about 71% sensitivity and around 72% specificity; roughly 12 predicted patients were CT-confirmed with GO in a median of approximately six months. Ophthalmopathy was separated from stable hyperthyroidism by the 13-signature model with just under 90% sensitivity and just under 84% specificity in cross-validation and with 80%/75% in the test set.

The germline V gene sets CDR1 to MNHNS and CDR2 to SASEGT. At the junction V is shortened by 11 bases and J by 0 bases, with 10 bases in between. There are 12 amino acids in the CDR3, from cysteine to phenylalanine inclusive. Only the CDR3 DNA stays, 36 bases, in frame from base 1. Many counts were recorded for this clonotype. Its recognized antigen is unknown. Base qualities are not recorded, but no much larger clone differs from it by a single base. The TCR originated in a young woman with stable Graves' hyperthyroidism. Some clones in this sample may be carry-over from other donors' samples. Donor details come from another sample of the same person, matched by shared clones. Sequencing was carried out using peripheral blood. The rearranged segments are TRBV6-1 and TRBJ1-2; the D gene cannot be resolved reliably. In nucleotide form, the sequence is TGTGCCGTGCGTGAAGCTAACTATGGCTACACCTTC. It specifies CAVREANYGYTF.